A single sample is the source of the 14 T cell receptor beta chains below, sequenced in a study of cytotoxic CD8 clonotypes in ibrutinib-treated CLL. Here immunoSEQ multiplex PCR was the method, and the copy in TCRdb shows in-frame clones only, minus some. The sample contains about 68,000 clones, 68% of which appear only once. The specimen was PBMCs, collected after 12 months of ibrutinib treatment. These receptor sequences come from a human donor with chronic lymphocytic leukemia.

The rearrangement uses TRBV5-1 and TRBJ2-5, with D possibly matching TRBD1 (6 bases). V was pared by 4 bases and J by 4 bases, with 14 bases between. CDR1 and CDR2 (germline): SGHRS, YFSETQ. This CDR3 contains 14 residues. CDR3 residues: CASSTTGTGETQYF. The CDR3 nucleotides are TGCGCCAGCAGCACCACAGGGACGGGAGAGACCCAGTACTTC.

Only one count was recorded for this clone. This chain uses TRBV10-3 with TRBJ2-3; 8 bases agree with TRBD2. The CDR3 sequence is 16 residues long. The germline gives CDR1 ENHRY, CDR2 SYGVKD. With V trimmed by 7 bases and J by 0 bases, 9 bases remained unmatched. In DNA, the CDR3 is TGTGCCATCACCCCAAGCGGGGGACCTAGCACAGATACGCAGTATTTT. Its protein product is CAITPSGGPSTDTQYF.

In its sample, this clone was seen a few times. CDR3 nucleotide sequence: TGTGCCAGCAGCTTCGGTGGACGGATTAATTCACCCCTCCACTTT. Protein product: CASSFGGRINSPLHF. The rearrangement uses TRBV11-1 and TRBJ1-6; no clear D gene. The CDR3 spans 15 residues. The V gene's germline CDR1 is SGHAT and CDR2 FQDESV (reference sequence). V lost 3 bases and J 6 bases, leaving 12 bases between the germline ends.

This clone appeared once. The rearrangement joins TRBV5-6 to TRBJ2-7; TRBD1 is a possible D gene (5 bases). V lost 0 bases, J lost 2 bases, and 15 bases lay in between. CDR3 size: 16 residues. Germline assignment: CDR1 SGHDT and CDR2 YYEEEE. The DNA of the CDR3 is TGTGCCAGCAGCTTGGAAGGGGCAGGGATGACCTACGAGCAGTACTTC. As protein: CASSLEGAGMTYEQYF.

The V and J genes are TRBV7-3 and TRBJ2-3, with 8 nucleotides matching TRBD1. The CDR3 loop spans 14 amino acids. Germline V gives CDR1 SGHTA, CDR2 FQGTGA. Losses at the gene ends were 8 bases for V and 3 bases for J; bases not matched to a gene: 7. The CDR3 region has the DNA TGTGCCAGCGGAAAAAGGACAGGGACAGATACGCAGTATTTT. Protein sequence: CASGKRTGTDTQYF.

Written as DNA, the CDR3 is TGTGCCAGCAGCACGGAAAGTAGCTATGGCTACACCTTC. As protein: CASSTESSYGYTF. The chain recombines TRBV2 with TRBJ1-2; D is unclear. The germline CDR1 and CDR2 sequences are SNHLY and FYNNEI. The CDR3 is made up of 13 amino acids. Trimming took off 6 bases at V and 4 bases at J, with 12 bases between the two ends. Full variable domain (remainder filled in from reference TRBV2 and TRBJ1-2): EPEVTQTPSHQVTQMGQEVILRCVPISNHLYFYWYRQILGQKVEFLVSFYNNEISEKSEIFDDQFSVERPDGSNFTLKIRSTKLEDSAMYFCASSTESSYGYTFGSGTRLTVV.

The genes are TRBV28 and TRBJ2-2; D is possibly TRBD1 or TRBD2 (5 bases each). V was pared by 6 bases and J by 3 bases, with 17 bases between. The CDR3 contains 16 residues. Germline V gene sequence: CDR1 MDHEN, CDR2 SYDVKM. CDR3 region: CASSGPWGTDTGELFF. In DNA, the CDR3 is TGTGCCAGCAGCGGTCCGTGGGGGACGGACACCGGGGAGCTGTTTTTT.

This chain links TRBV6-1 with TRBJ1-2; no clear D gene. CDR3 length equals 11 residues. Germline CDR1 is MNHNS and CDR2 is SASEGT. V lost 5 bases and J 10 bases, leaving 11 bases between the germline ends. The CDR3 DNA reads as TGTGCCAGCAGTTTATCAGGATTCTACACCTTC. It encodes CASSLSGFYTF.

This clone turned up a few times. The CDR3 region has the DNA TGTGCCAGCAGCTTACAGGGGGCTAATTCACCCCTCCACTTT. Its translation: CASSLQGANSPLHF. This chain connects TRBV7-9 to TRBJ1-6; 8 bases are shared with TRBD1. The CDR3 extends over 14 amino acids. Germline trimming cut 2 bases from V and 6 bases from J; bases unmatched to any gene: 0. CDR1 is SEHNR, CDR2 FQNEAQ, per germline (reference sequence).

J is TRBJ1-1 and V is TRBV27, with D hard to call. Germline CDR1 and CDR2: MNHEY and SMNVEV (reference sequence). The CDR3 has 15 amino acids. Trimming removed 6 bases from V and 6 bases from J, with 20 bases in between. DNA of the CDR3: TGTGCCAGCAGCCCGGGCCCACCGTTGATACCTGAAGCTTTCTTT. Its translation is CASSPGPPLIPEAFF.

CDR3 nucleotide sequence: TGTGCCTGGAGTCGGGACAGGGGCACTGAAGCTTTCTTT. It is translated as CAWSRDRGTEAFF. The chain employs TRBV30 and TRBJ1-1; 10 bases map to TRBD1. The V gene end was trimmed by 2 bases and the J gene end by 4 bases; junction bases not matched to a gene: 1. The CDR3 runs 13 residues. Germline CDR1 is GTSNPN and CDR2 is SVGIG (reference sequence).

The chain links TRBV18 to TRBJ1-4; maybe TRBD1 (6 bases). CDR3 length equals 16 residues. CDR1 is KGHSH and CDR2 is LQKENI in the germline V gene. The V and J ends lost 2 bases and 3 bases respectively, with 13 bases between them. In DNA, the CDR3 is TGTGCCAGCTCACCAGCCTGGGGGGCCGCTAATGAAAAACTGTTTTTT. Its translation is CASSPAWGAANEKLFF.

The CDR3 DNA reads TGTGCCAGCAGCTTGTTCGGAGGCCAGGGGTACACTGAAGCTTTCTTT. This gives the protein CASSLFGGQGYTEAFF. V gene TRBV5-6 combines with J gene TRBJ1-1, with D possibly TRBD1 on 6 matching bases. V was cut by 1 base and J by 3 bases, with 16 bases left in between. Germline V CDR1 and CDR2: SGHDT, YYEEEE. This CDR3 has 16 amino acids.

Comments on this clone: Distinct nucleotide sequences in the sample also encode this CDR3. In nucleotides, the CDR3 is TGTGCCTGGAGTGGTGGGGACAGGGGGGGTTCACCCCTCCACTTT. Its translation: CAWSGGDRGGSPLHF. The V call is TRBV30, the J call TRBJ1-6; 11 nucleotides match TRBD1. Germline V gives CDR1 GTSNPN, CDR2 SVGIG (reference sequence). J was trimmed by 9 bases and V by 1 base; bases with no gene match: 5. The CDR3 runs 15 residues.